What follows are 20 T cell receptor beta chains derived from one specimen sequenced in a study of T cell changes during pregnancy in multiple sclerosis. TCRdb's copy holds only in-frame clones and misses some; the assay was immunoSEQ multiplex PCR. The sample holds 40,000 to 55,000 clones, 85% to 95% seen once. The sequences come from CD4+ T cells from peripheral blood mononuclear cells, collected in the third trimester of pregnancy. The receptors derive from a female donor with multiple sclerosis, enrolled in a pregnancy study.

The rearrangement uses TRBV25-1 and TRBJ1-5; no clear D gene. Between the trimmed V and J ends, which lost 1 base and 0 bases, there was a span of 4 bases. Germline CDR1 MGHDK, CDR2 SYGVNS. This CDR3 has 14 residues. This chain's CDR3 is CASSEFGSNQPQHF. The CDR3 nucleotides are TGTGCCAGCAGTGAATTCGGTAGCAATCAGCCCCAGCATTTT.

This chain links TRBV7-2 with TRBJ2-3; D may be TRBD2 (6 bases). Trimming shortened V by 7 bases and J by 2 bases, and 13 bases separated the two germline ends. CDR3 length equals 14 residues. The V gene's germline CDR1 is SGHTA and CDR2 FQGNSA. CDR3 sequence: CASTKGGTTDTQYF. CDR3 sequence (DNA): TGTGCCAGCACCAAAGGCGGGACCACAGATACGCAGTATTTT.

The rearrangement joins TRBV7-2 to TRBJ2-2; D gene unclear. V gave up 3 bases and J gave up 4 bases, with 12 bases separating them. Germline CDR1 is SGHTA and CDR2 is FQGNSA. The CDR3 runs 15 residues. CDR3 sequence: CASSFDSQSTGELFF. The CDR3 bases are TGTGCCAGCAGCTTCGATAGCCAGAGCACCGGGGAGCTGTTTTTT.

V and J are TRBV27 and TRBJ2-1; weak D call: TRBD2 (6 bases). Germline CDR1 and CDR2: MNHEY and SMNVEV (reference sequence). Trimming cost V 4 bases and J 6 bases, with 13 bases left between them. The CDR3 extends over 14 amino acids. The CDR3 reads CASSSLTSINEQFF. DNA of the CDR3: TGTGCCAGCAGTTCACTTACTAGCATCAATGAGCAGTTCTTC.

V gene TRBV29-1 combines with J gene TRBJ2-1; D may be TRBD1 (6 bases). Germline V gene sequence: CDR1 SQVTM, CDR2 ANQGSEA. The CDR3 totals 15 residues. V was clipped by 6 bases and J by 6 bases, with 21 bases between them. The CDR3 nucleotides read TGCAGCGTAAACTCCGGGACACGCTGGGGCAATGAGCAGTTCTTC. Its protein is CSVNSGTRWGNEQFF.

CDR3 sequence reads: CASSLSSGRITDTQYF. The CDR3 DNA reads as TGTGCCAGCAGTCTCTCGAGCGGGAGGATTACAGATACGCAGTATTTT. This rearrangement joins TRBV7-3 to TRBJ2-3; TRBD2 agrees at 9 bases. The CDR3 runs 16 residues. The trim removed 6 bases at V and 3 bases at J, leaving 10 bases unmatched. In germline, CDR1 is SGHTA, CDR2 FQGTGA.

This rearrangement joins TRBV5-4 to TRBJ2-2; 9 nucleotides line up with TRBD2. J lost 3 bases, V lost 0 bases, and 3 bases had no gene match. The CDR3 has 16 amino acids. The germline V gene encodes CDR1 SGHNT and CDR2 YYREEE (reference sequence). This CDR3 reads CASSLASGKDTGELFF. In nucleotides, the CDR3 is TGTGCCAGCAGCTTGGCTAGCGGGAAAGACACCGGGGAGCTGTTTTTT.

The V gene is TRBV27, the J gene TRBJ1-1; tentatively, D is TRBD1 (6 bases). There are 17 residues in the CDR3. CDR1 is MNHEY, CDR2 SMNVEV, per germline (reference sequence). V was clipped by 3 bases and J by 4 bases, with 21 bases between them. CDR3 region: CASSFFGVGGLTTEAFF. The CDR3 region has the DNA TGTGCCAGCAGTTTTTTTGGCGTGGGGGGGCTGACCACTGAAGCTTTCTTT.

This chain links TRBV5-8 with TRBJ2-3; 7 nucleotides align to TRBD2. With V trimmed by 3 bases and J by 0 bases, 13 bases remained unmatched. The germline V gene has CDR1 SGHTS and CDR2 YDEGEE. The CDR3 extends over 18 amino acids. CDR3 in amino acids: CASSWATTSDTSTDTQYF. CDR3 coding DNA: TGTGCCAGCAGCTGGGCTACCACTAGCGATACTAGCACAGATACGCAGTATTTT. The variable domain in full, with the rest retrieved from reference TRBV5-8 and TRBJ2-3, is EAGVTQSPTHLIKTRGQQATLRCSPISGHTSVYWYQQALGLGLQFLLWYDEGEERNRGNFPPRFSGRQFPNYSSELNVNALELEDSALYLCASSWATTSDTSTDTQYFGPGTRLTVL.

The chain combines TRBV7-9 with TRBJ2-3, with D perhaps matching TRBD2 (6 bases). V lost 0 bases and J lost 6, with 19 bases in between. The CDR3 covers 17 residues. The germline V gene encodes CDR1 SEHNR and CDR2 FQNEAQ (reference sequence). CDR3: CASSLAPTGATLDTQYF. Written as DNA, the CDR3 is TGTGCCAGCAGCTTAGCGCCAACGGGAGCTACGTTGGATACGCAGTATTTT.

This chain connects TRBV28 to TRBJ1-1; D perhaps matches TRBD1 (6 bases). Germline assignment: CDR1 MDHEN and CDR2 SYDVKM. The CDR3 loop spans 14 amino acids. V gave up 7 bases and J gave up 1 base, with 13 bases separating them. Written as DNA, the CDR3 is TGTGCCAGCACCCCCGTGGGGGCGAACACTGAAGCTTTCTTT. It specifies CASTPVGANTEAFF.

J is TRBJ2-4 and V is TRBV7-3, with 10 nucleotides matching TRBD1. This CDR3 is built from 17 residues. Germline V gene lookup returns CDR1 SGHTA and CDR2 FQGTGA. Unmatched junction bases numbered 3, after V lost 0 bases and J lost 1 base. This CDR3 reads CASSLTGTGVAKNIQYF. DNA for the CDR3: TGTGCCAGCAGCTTAACAGGGACAGGGGTCGCCAAAAACATTCAGTACTTC.

J is TRBJ2-3 and V is TRBV9, with D possibly being TRBD1 (8 bases). Deletions cut 0 bases from V and 1 base from J, with 15 bases between. CDR1 is SGDLS, CDR2 YYNGEE, per germline. The CDR3 loop spans 17 amino acids. CDR3 amino acids: CASSVATGGAGTDTQYF. CDR3 bases: TGTGCCAGCAGCGTAGCTACAGGGGGGGCGGGCACAGATACGCAGTATTTT.

The V call is TRBV5-1, the J call TRBJ2-1; 8 bases agree with TRBD2. Trimming removed 10 bases from V and 6 bases from J; junction bases left unmatched: 3. Germline loops: CDR1 SGHRS, CDR2 YFSETQ. The CDR3 sequence is 11 residues long. The CDR3 DNA sequence: TGCGCCTCCGGACTAGCCAATGAGCAGTTCTTC. Protein product: CASGLANEQFF.

This chain uses TRBV9 with TRBJ2-1; 7 nucleotides agree with TRBD2. The trim removed 2 bases at V and 8 bases at J, leaving 10 bases unmatched. This CDR3 is 15 amino acids long. CDR1 is SGDLS, CDR2 YYNGEE, per germline. The CDR3 nucleotides are TGTGCCAGCAGCGTTTCCAGCGGGGTCAGCGATGAGCAGTTCTTC. Translation: CASSVSSGVSDEQFF.

This clone was seen just once. The V call is TRBV18, the J call TRBJ2-3, with a tentative D call TRBD1 (6 bases). Trimming took off 4 bases at V and 4 bases at J, with 9 bases between the two ends. CDR1 is KGHSH and CDR2 is LQKENI in the germline V gene. The CDR3 is 13 residues long. The CDR3 region is CASSQGVPDTQYF. The CDR3 nucleotides read TGTGCCAGCTCACAGGGGGTCCCAGATACGCAGTATTTT. The full variable domain, in which reference TRBV18 and TRBJ2-3 provide the parts outside the CDR3, is NAGVMQNPRHLVRRRGQEARLRCSPMKGHSHVYWYRQLPEEGLKFMVYLQKENIIDESGMPKERFSAEFPKEGPSILRIQQVVRGDSAAYFCASSQGVPDTQYFGPGTRLTVL.

This clone has only one observation. The V and J genes are TRBV5-1 and TRBJ2-7, with a tentative D call TRBD2 (6 bases). Trimming stripped 3 bases from V and 2 bases from J, with 15 bases between. Looked up from germline, CDR1 is SGHRS and CDR2 is YFSETQ. This CDR3 comprises 15 residues. The CDR3 region is CASSWGDRAAYEQYF. For the CDR3, the DNA is TGCGCCAGCAGCTGGGGGGACCGAGCGGCCTACGAGCAGTACTTC.

The chain joins TRBV9 to TRBJ1-2, with 9 bases aligning to TRBD1. This CDR3 spans 12 amino acids. CDR1 is SGDLS, CDR2 YYNGEE, per germline. V shed 4 bases, J shed 13 bases, and the junction held 8 bases outside the gene matches. DNA for the CDR3: TGTGCCAGCAGCCCCCCGGGACAGGGCCTCACCTTC. Translated, it gives CASSPPGQGLTF.

This clone was recorded only once. V gene TRBV2 combines with J gene TRBJ2-1; 11 nucleotides line up with TRBD2. CDR3 length: 15 amino acids. CDR1 is SNHLY and CDR2 is FYNNEI in the germline V gene. Trimming cost V 6 bases and J 4 bases; bases outside gene matches: 5. The CDR3 nucleotides are TGTGCCAGCAGCGAAACTAGCGGGGGATACAATGAGCAGTTCTTC. It yields the protein CASSETSGGYNEQFF.

The chain is built from TRBV20-1 and TRBJ2-7; TRBD2 matches 7 bases. This CDR3 is built from 10 residues. V gave up 6 bases and J gave up 6 bases; unmatched junction bases: 2. Germline values: CDR1 DFQATT, CDR2 SNEGSKA (reference sequence). The CDR3 DNA sequence: TGCAGTGCAGCGGGGCCCGAGCAGTACTTC. Translating it yields CSAAGPEQYF.